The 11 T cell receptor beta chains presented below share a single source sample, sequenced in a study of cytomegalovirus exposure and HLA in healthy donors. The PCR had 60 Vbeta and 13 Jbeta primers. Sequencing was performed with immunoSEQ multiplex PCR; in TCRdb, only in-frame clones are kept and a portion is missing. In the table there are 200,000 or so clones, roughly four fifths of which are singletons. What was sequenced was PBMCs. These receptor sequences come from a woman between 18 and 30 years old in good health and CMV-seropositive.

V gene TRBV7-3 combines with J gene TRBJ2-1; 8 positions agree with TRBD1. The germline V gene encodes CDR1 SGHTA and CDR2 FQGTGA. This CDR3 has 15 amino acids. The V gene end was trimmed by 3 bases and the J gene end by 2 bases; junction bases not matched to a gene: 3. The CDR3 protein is CASSFWTGPYNEQFF. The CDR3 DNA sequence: TGTGCCAGCAGCTTCTGGACAGGGCCCTACAATGAGCAGTTCTTC.

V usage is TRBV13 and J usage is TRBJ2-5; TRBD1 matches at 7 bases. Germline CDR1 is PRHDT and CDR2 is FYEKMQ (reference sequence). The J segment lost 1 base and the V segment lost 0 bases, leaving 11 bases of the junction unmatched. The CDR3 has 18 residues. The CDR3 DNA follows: TGTGCCAGCAGCTTAGGTTTTCCGGGACAGCAACTCCAAGAGACCCAGTACTTC. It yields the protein CASSLGFPGQQLQETQYF.

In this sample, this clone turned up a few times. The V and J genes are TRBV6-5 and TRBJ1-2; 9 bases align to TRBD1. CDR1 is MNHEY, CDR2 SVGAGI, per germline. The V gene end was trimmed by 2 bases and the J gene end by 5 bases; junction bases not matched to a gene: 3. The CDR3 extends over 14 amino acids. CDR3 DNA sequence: TGTGCCAGCAGTTACAGGACAGGGGAATATGGCTACACCTTC. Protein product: CASSYRTGEYGYTF.

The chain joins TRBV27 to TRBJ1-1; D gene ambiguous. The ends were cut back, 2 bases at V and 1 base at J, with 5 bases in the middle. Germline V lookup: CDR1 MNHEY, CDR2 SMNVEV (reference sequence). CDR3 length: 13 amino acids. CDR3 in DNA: TGTGCCAGCAGTTTAGTACAGAACACTGAAGCTTTCTTT. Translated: CASSLVQNTEAFF.

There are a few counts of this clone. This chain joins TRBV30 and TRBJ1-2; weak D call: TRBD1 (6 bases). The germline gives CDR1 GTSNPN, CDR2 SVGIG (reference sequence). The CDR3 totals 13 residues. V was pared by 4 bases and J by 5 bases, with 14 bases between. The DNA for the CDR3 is TGTGCCTGGACGGGACATAACAATTATGGCTACACCTTC. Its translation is CAWTGHNNYGYTF.

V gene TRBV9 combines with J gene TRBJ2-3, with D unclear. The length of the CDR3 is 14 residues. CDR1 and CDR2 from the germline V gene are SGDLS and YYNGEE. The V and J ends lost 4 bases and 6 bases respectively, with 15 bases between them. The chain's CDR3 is CASSSRPGGDTQYF. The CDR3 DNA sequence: TGTGCCAGCAGCTCCCGCCCGGGTGGCGATACGCAGTATTTT.

The CDR3 loop reads CASSSDSSNQPQHF. CDR3 DNA: TGTGCCAGTAGTTCGGACAGTAGCAATCAGCCCCAGCATTTT. The chain is built from TRBV19 and TRBJ1-5; a weak D match, TRBD1 (6 bases). V was cut by 5 bases and J by 0 bases, with 8 bases left in between. There are 14 residues in the CDR3. The germline gives CDR1 LNHDA, CDR2 SQIVND (reference sequence).

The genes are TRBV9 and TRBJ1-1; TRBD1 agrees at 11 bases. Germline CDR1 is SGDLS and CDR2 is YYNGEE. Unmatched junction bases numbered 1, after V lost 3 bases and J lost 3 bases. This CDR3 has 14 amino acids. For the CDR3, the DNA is TGTGCCAGCAGCGGGGACAGGGGGGACACTGAAGCTTTCTTT. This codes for CASSGDRGDTEAFF.

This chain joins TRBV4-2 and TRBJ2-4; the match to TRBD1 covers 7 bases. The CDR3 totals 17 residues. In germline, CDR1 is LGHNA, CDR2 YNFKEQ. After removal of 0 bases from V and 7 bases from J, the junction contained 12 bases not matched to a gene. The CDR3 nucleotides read TGTGCCAGCAGCCAAGATCCAGGGGGAAAGAGAGGGAACATTCAGTACTTC. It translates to CASSQDPGGKRGNIQYF.

Here the CDR3 DNA reads TGTGCCAGCAGCTTAGATACCGGGGTGAACACTGAAGCTTTCTTT. It translates to CASSLDTGVNTEAFF. The V gene is TRBV11-3, the J gene TRBJ1-1, with D uncertain. CDR3 length: 15 amino acids. V lost 0 bases, J lost 0 bases, and 8 bases lay in between. From germline, CDR1 is SGHNT and CDR2 YENEEA.

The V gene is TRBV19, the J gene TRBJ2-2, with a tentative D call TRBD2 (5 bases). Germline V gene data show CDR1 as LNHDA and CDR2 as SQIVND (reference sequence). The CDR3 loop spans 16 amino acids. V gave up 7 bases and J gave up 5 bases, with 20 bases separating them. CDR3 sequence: CASTAGRWGGTGELFF. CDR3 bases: TGTGCCAGTACTGCGGGTCGCTGGGGTGGAACCGGGGAGCTGTTTTTT. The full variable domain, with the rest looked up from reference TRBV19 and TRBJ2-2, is DGGITQSPKYLFRKEGQNVTLSCEQNLNHDAMYWYRQDPGQGLRLIYYSQIVNDFQKGDIAEGYSVSREKKESFPLTVTSAQKNPTAFYLCASTAGRWGGTGELFFGEGSRLTVL.